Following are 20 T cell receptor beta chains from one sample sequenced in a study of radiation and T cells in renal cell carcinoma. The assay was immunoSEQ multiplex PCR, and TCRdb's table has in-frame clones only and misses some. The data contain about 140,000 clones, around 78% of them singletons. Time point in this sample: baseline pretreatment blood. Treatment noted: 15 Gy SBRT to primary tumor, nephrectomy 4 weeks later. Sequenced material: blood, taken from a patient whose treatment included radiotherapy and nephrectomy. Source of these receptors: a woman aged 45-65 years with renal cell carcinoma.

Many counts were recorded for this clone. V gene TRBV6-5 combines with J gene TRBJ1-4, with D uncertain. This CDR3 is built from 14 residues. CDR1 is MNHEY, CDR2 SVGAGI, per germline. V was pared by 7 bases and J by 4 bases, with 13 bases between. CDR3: CASKEGSGNEKLFF. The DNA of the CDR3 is TGTGCCAGCAAAGAAGGGTCGGGTAATGAAAAACTGTTTTTT.

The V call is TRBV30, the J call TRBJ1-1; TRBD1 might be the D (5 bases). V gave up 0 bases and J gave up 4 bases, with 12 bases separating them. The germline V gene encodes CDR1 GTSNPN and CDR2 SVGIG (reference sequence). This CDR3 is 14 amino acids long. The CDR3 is CAWSVSGGGTEAFF. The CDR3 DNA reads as TGTGCCTGGAGTGTCTCGGGGGGAGGCACTGAAGCTTTCTTT.

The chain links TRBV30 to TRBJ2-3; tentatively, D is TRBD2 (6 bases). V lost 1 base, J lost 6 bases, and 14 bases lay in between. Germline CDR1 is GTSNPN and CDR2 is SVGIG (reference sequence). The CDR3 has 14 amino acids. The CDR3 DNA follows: TGTGCCTGGAGTGGGGGACTTGATGAGGATACGCAGTATTTT. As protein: CAWSGGLDEDTQYF.

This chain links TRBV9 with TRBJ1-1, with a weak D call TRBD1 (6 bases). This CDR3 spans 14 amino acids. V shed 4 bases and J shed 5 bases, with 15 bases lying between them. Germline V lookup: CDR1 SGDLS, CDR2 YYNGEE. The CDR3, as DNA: TGTGCCAGCAGCCCCCAGGGGAGAGGAACTGAAGCTTTCTTT. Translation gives CASSPQGRGTEAFF.

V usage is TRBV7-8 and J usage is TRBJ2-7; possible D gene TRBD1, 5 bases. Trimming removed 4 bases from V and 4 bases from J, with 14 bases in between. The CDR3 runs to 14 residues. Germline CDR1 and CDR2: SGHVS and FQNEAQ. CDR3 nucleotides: TGTGCCAGCAGCTCCCCCCCCAGGGCTTACGAGCAGTACTTC. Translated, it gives CASSSPPRAYEQYF. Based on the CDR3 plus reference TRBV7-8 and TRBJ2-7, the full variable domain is GAGVSQSPRYKVAKRGQDVALRCDPISGHVSLFWYQQALGQGPEFLTYFQNEAQLDKSGLPSDRFFAERPEGSVSTLKIQRTQQEDSAVYLCASSSPPRAYEQYFGPGTRLTVT.

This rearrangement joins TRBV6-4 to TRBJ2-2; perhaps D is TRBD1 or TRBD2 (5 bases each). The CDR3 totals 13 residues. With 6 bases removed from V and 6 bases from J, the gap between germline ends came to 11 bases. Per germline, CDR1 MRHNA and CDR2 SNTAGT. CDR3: CASRDTEAGELFF. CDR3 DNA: TGTGCCAGCAGGGACACGGAGGCCGGGGAGCTGTTTTTT.

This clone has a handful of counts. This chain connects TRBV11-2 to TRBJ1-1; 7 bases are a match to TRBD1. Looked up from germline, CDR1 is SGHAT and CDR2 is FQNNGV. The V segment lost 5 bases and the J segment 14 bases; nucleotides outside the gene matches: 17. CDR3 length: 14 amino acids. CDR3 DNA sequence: TGTGCCAGCAGCCCCACCGGATTGGTGGGACAGCTGTTCTTT. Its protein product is CASSPTGLVGQLFF.

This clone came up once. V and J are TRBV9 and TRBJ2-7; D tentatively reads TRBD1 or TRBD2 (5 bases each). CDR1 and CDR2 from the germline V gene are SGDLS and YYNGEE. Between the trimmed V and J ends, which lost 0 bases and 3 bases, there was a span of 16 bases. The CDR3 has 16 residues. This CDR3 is CASSVGGTGRRYEQYF. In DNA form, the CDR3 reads TGTGCCAGCAGCGTAGGAGGGACCGGACGGCGCTACGAGCAGTACTTC.

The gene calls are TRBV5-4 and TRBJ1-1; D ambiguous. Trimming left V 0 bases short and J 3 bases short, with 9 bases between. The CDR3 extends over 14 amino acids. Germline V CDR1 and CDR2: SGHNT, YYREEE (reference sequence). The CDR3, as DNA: TGTGCCAGCAGCTTGGTTGATCCCGACACTGAAGCTTTCTTT. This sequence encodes CASSLVDPDTEAFF.

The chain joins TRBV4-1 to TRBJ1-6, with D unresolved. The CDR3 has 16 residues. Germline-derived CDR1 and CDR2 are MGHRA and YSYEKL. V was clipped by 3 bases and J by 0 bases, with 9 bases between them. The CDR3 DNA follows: TGCGCCAGCAGCCAGGCCAGCACCTCCTATAATTCACCCCTCCACTTT. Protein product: CASSQASTSYNSPLHF.

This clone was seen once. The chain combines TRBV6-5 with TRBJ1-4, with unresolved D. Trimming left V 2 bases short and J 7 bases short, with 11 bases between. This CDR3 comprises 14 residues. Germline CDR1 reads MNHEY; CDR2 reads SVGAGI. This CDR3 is CASSYDGGGEKLFF. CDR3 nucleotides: TGTGCCAGCAGTTACGATGGAGGTGGTGAAAAACTGTTTTTT.

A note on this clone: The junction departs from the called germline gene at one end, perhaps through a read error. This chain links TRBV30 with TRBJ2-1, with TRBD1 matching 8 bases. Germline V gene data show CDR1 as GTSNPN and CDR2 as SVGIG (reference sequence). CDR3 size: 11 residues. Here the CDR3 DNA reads TGTGCCTGGGGGACAGGAGGGCTCCTTGTCTTC. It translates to CAWGTGGLLVF.

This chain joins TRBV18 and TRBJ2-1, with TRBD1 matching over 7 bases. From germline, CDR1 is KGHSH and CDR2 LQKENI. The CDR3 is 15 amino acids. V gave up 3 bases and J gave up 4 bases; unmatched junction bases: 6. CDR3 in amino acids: CASSPNRDRYNEQFF. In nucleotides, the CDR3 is TGTGCCAGCTCACCGAACCGGGACAGATACAATGAGCAGTTCTTC.

The CDR3 sequence: CASEGTGNTGELFF. The CDR3, as DNA: TGTGCCAGCGAGGGGACAGGCAACACCGGGGAGCTGTTTTTT. The chain carries TRBV9 and TRBJ2-2; 8 bases agree with TRBD1. Germline values: CDR1 SGDLS, CDR2 YYNGEE. The CDR3 loop spans 14 amino acids. With 7 bases clipped from V and 2 bases from J, the junction kept 4 bases outside the gene matches.

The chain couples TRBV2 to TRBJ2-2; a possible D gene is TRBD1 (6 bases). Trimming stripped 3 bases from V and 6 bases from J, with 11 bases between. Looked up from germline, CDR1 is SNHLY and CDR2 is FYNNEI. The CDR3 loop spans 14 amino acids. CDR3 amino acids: CASSELQGAGELFF. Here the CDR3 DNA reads TGTGCCAGCAGTGAGTTACAGGGAGCCGGGGAGCTGTTTTTT.

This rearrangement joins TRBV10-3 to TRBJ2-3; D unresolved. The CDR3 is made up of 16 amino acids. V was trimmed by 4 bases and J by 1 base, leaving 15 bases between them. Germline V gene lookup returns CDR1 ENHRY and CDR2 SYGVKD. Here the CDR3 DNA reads TGTGCCATCAGTGTAATAGCTGGGGTAGGCACAGATACGCAGTATTTT. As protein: CAISVIAGVGTDTQYF.

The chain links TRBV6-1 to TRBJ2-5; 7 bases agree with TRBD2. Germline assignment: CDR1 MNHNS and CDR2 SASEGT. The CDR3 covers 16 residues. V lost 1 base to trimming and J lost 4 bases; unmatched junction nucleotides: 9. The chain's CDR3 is CASSEGGGRGRETQYF. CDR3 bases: TGTGCCAGCAGTGAAGGTGGAGGGAGGGGAAGAGAGACCCAGTACTTC.

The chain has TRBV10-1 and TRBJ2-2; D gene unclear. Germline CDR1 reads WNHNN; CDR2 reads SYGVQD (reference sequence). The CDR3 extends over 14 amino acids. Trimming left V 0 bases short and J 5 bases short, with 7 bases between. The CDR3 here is CASSESTETGELFF. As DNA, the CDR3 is TGCGCCAGCAGTGAGTCGACTGAGACCGGGGAGCTGTTTTTT.

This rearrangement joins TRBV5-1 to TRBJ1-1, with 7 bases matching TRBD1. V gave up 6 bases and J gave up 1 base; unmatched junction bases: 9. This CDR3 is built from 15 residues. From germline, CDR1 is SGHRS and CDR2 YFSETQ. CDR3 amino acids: CASNGAEGANTEAFF. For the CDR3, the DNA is TGCGCCAGCAACGGGGCCGAGGGGGCGAACACTGAAGCTTTCTTT.

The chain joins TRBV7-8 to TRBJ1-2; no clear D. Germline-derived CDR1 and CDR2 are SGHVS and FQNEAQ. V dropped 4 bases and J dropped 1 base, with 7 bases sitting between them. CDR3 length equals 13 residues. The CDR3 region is CASSSRVNYGYTF. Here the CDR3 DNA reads TGTGCCAGCAGCTCGAGGGTTAACTATGGCTACACCTTC. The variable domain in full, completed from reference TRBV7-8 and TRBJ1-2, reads GAGVSQSPRYKVAKRGQDVALRCDPISGHVSLFWYQQALGQGPEFLTYFQNEAQLDKSGLPSDRFFAERPEGSVSTLKIQRTQQEDSAVYLCASSSRVNYGYTFGSGTRLTVV.